The T cell receptor (beta chain) under discussion was sequenced for a study of control samples from healthy donors and cancer patients. This table comes from immunoSEQ multiplex PCR, and its TCRdb copy is limited to in-frame clones, with some not included. This table has 25,000 to 30,000 clones, around nine tenths appearing once. V shed 0 bases and J shed 0 bases, with 6 bases lying between them. The germline V gene has CDR1 LGHNA and CDR2 YNFKEQ. The CDR3 sequence is 16 residues long. This clone was seen a few times. The TCR was taken from a woman aged 40-49 years with lung cancer. Sequenced material: PBMCs. This chain connects TRBV4-2 to TRBJ2-6; D is unclear. The CDR3 nucleotides are TGTGCCAGCAGCCAAGAACAAAACTCTGGGGCCAACGTCCTGACTTTC. It translates to CASSQEQNSGANVLTF.